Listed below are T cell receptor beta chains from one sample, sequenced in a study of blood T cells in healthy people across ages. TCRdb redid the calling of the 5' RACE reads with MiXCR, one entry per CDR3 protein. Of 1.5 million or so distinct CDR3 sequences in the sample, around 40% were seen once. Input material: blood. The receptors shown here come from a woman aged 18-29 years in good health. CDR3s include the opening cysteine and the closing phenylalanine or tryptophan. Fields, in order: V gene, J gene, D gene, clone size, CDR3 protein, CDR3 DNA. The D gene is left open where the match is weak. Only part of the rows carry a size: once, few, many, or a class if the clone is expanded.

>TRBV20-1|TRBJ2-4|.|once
CSARRGFDYNEQYF
TGCAGTGCTAGAAGAGGGTTCGACTACAATGAGCAGTACTTC
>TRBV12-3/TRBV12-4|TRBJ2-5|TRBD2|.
CASSLGPEGTKKTQYF
TGTGCCAGCAGTTTGGGTCCCGAGGGGACTAAGAAGACCCAGTACTTC
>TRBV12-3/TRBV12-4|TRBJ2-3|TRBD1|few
CATRTGWGSADTQYF
TGTGCCACCCGGACAGGATGGGGCAGTGCAGATACGCAGTATTTT
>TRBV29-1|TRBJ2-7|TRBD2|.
CSAQGTSGRFEQYF
TGCAGCGCCCAAGGGACTAGCGGGAGGTTCGAGCAGTACTTC
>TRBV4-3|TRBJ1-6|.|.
CASSQDTNSPLHF
TGCGCCAGCAGCCAAGATACGAATTCACCCCTCCACTTT
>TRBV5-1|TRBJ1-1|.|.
CASSAWSGDTEAFF
TGCGCCAGCAGCGCCTGGTCAGGGGACACTGAAGCTTTCTTT
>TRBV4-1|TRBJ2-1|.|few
CASSQVGGPRKEQFF
TGCGCCAGCAGCCAGGTGGGGGGGCCGCGGAAGGAGCAGTTCTTC
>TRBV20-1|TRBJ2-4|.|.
CSARGLGPTNLNIQYF
TGCAGTGCTAGAGGCCTGGGACCTACGAACCTAAACATTCAGTACTTC
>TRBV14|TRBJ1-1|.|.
CASSQGVSAVATEAFF
TGTGCCAGCAGCCAAGGTGTAAGTGCGGTAGCCACTGAAGCTTTCTTT
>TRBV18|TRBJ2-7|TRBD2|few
CASSPGTSGLYEQYF
TGTGCCAGCTCACCAGGGACTAGCGGACTGTACGAGCAGTACTTC
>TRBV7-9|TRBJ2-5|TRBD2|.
CASSLRGLAGLETQYF
TGTGCCAGCAGCTTAAGAGGACTAGCGGGATTGGAGACCCAGTACTTC
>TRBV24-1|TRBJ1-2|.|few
CATRWWGHGYTF
TGTGCCACCCGGTGGTGGGGGCATGGCTACACCTTC
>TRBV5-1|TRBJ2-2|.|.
CASFTGPNTGELFF
TGCGCCAGCTTCACCGGGCCAAACACCGGGGAGCTGTTTTTT
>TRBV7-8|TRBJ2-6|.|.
CASSPRLRSGANVLTF
TGTGCCAGCAGCCCAAGACTAAGATCTGGGGCCAACGTCCTGACTTTC
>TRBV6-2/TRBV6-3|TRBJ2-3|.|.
CASSYRRENVPSQYF
TGTGCCAGCAGTTACCGCCGGGAAAACGTCCCATCGCAGTATTTT
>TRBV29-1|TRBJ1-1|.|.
CSVGGGAFF
TGCAGCGTTGGAGGGGGAGCTTTCTTT
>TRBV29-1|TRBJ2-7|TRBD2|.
CSVAGGQGYYEQYF
TGCAGCGTCGCGGGAGGGCAGGGGTACTACGAGCAGTACTTC
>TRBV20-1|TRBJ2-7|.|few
CSAGGWGESYEQYF
TGCAGTGCTGGTGGCTGGGGTGAGTCCTACGAGCAGTACTTC
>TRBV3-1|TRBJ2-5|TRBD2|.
CASSPGTSGAETQYF
TGTGCCAGCAGCCCAGGGACTAGCGGAGCAGAGACCCAGTACTTC
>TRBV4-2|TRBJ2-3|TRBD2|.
CVSSQGLAGGPGTDTQYF
TGTGTCAGCAGCCAAGGACTAGCGGGGGGGCCTGGCACAGATACGCAGTATTTT
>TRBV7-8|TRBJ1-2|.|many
CASSLVLVGGYTF
TGTGCCAGCAGCTTAGTCCTAGTTGGAGGCTACACCTTC
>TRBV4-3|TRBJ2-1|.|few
CASSQDLGGSYNEQFF
TGCGCCAGCAGCCAAGACTTAGGAGGCTCCTACAATGAGCAGTTCTTC
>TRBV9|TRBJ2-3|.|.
CASSVAGAITDKQYF
TGTGCCAGCAGCGTCGCAGGGGCGATCACAGATAAGCAGTATTTT
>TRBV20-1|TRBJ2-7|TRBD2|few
CSARALSGGPYNEQYF
TGCAGTGCTAGAGCCCTTAGCGGGGGCCCTTACAATGAGCAGTACTTC
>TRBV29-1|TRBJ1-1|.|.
CSVRAGSGLERNWEAFF
TGCAGCGTGAGGGCAGGATCTGGGTTAGAGCGAAACTGGGAAGCTTTCTTT
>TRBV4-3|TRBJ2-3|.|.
CASSHLASDTQYF
TGCGCCAGCAGCCACCTGGCGTCGGATACGCAGTATTTT
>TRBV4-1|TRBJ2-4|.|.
CASSQDLGHEAKNIQYF
TGCGCCAGCAGCCAAGATTTGGGTCATGAGGCCAAAAACATTCAGTACTTC
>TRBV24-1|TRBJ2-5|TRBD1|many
CATRDRTQETQYF
TGTGCCACCAGGGACAGGACCCAAGAGACCCAGTACTTC
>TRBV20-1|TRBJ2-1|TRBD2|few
CSARTSGHNEQFF
TGCAGTGCCAGGACTAGCGGGCACAATGAGCAGTTCTTC
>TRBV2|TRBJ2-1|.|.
CASSGISLHTSYNEQFF
TGTGCCAGCAGTGGAATAAGTCTACACACCTCCTACAATGAGCAGTTCTTC
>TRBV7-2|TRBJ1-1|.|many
CASSFLRNTEAFF
TGTGCCAGCAGTTTTCTCAGGAACACTGAAGCTTTCTTT
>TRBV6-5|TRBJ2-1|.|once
CASSYSFGQNNEQFF
TGTGCCAGCAGTTACTCCTTCGGGCAGAACAATGAGCAGTTCTTC
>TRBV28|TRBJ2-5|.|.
CASTFGHWAGSQETQYF
TGTGCCAGCACCTTCGGGCATTGGGCAGGGTCCCAAGAGACCCAGTACTTC
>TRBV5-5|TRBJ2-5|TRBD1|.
CASSYRDRIFQETQYF
TGTGCCAGCAGCTACCGGGACAGAATTTTCCAAGAGACCCAGTACTTC
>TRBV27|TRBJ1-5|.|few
CASSLAGGSVQPQHF
TGTGCCAGCAGTCTAGCCGGTGGGTCCGTCCAGCCCCAGCATTTT
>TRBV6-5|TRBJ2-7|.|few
CASSYSPSAYEQYF
TGTGCCAGCAGTTACTCCCCCAGCGCCTACGAGCAGTACTTC
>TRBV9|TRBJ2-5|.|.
CASSAVQGQQTQYF
TGTGCCAGCAGCGCAGTACAGGGCCAGCAGACCCAGTACTTC
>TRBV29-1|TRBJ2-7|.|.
CSARQGLRHEQYF
TGCAGCGCCCGTCAGGGCCTTCGGCACGAGCAGTACTTC
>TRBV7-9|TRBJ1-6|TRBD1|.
CASSRGTGANSPLHF
TGTGCCAGCAGCCGAGGGACAGGGGCGAATTCACCCCTCCACTTT
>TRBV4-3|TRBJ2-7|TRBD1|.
CASSQGDRDVNEQYF
TGCGCCAGCAGCCAAGGTGACAGGGATGTAAATGAGCAGTACTTC
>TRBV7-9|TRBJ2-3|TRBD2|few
CASSPGLVGDTQYF
TGTGCCAGCAGCCCGGGACTAGTAGGCGATACGCAGTATTTT
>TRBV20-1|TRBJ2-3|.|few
CSAGNTQYF
TGCAGTGCTGGAAATACGCAGTATTTT
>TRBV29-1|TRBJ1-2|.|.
CSAPGATLYGYTF
TGCAGCGCTCCGGGGGCAACTCTCTATGGCTACACCTTC
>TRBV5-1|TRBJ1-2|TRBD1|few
CASSPIPDRAAGYTF
TGCGCCAGCAGCCCGATACCGGACAGGGCGGCTGGCTACACCTTC
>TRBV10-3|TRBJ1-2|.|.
CAISRDGYNYGYTF
TGTGCCATCAGTAGGGACGGATACAACTATGGCTACACCTTC
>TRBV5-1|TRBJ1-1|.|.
CASSVVGETEAFF
TGCGCCAGCAGCGTGGTGGGAGAGACTGAAGCTTTCTTT
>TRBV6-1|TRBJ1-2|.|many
CASTKDGYTF
TGTGCCAGCACCAAGGACGGCTACACCTTC
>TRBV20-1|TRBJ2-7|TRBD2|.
CSARDMGGGVSEQYF
TGCAGTGCTAGAGATATGGGTGGGGGGGTGAGTGAGCAGTACTTC
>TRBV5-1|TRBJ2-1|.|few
CASNRWAGYNEQFF
TGCGCCAGCAACCGGTGGGCTGGGTACAATGAGCAGTTCTTC
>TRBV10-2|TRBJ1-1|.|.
CASGGQPNTEAFF
TGCGCCAGCGGTGGACAGCCAAACACTGAAGCTTTCTTT
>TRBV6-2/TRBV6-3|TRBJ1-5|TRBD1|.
CASSRRTGGRNQPQHF
TGTGCCAGCAGTCGGCGGACAGGGGGGCGCAATCAGCCCCAGCATTTT
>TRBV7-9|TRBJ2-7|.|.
CASSSLSGYEQYF
TGTGCCAGCAGCTCCTTGTCCGGCTACGAGCAGTACTTC
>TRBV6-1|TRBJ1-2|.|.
CASSRQPTRGWGYGYTF
TGTGCCAGCAGCCGTCAACCCACAAGGGGCTGGGGCTATGGCTACACCTTC
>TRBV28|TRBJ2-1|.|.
CASSSYGTGTREQFF
TGTGCCAGCAGTTCGTATGGGACCGGCACTCGGGAGCAGTTCTTC
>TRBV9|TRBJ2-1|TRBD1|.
CASTTGDGYNEQFF
TGTGCCAGTACAACAGGGGATGGGTACAATGAGCAGTTCTTC
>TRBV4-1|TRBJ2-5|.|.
CASSQESAREQYF
TGCGCCAGCAGCCAAGAATCTGCTAGGGAGCAGTACTTC